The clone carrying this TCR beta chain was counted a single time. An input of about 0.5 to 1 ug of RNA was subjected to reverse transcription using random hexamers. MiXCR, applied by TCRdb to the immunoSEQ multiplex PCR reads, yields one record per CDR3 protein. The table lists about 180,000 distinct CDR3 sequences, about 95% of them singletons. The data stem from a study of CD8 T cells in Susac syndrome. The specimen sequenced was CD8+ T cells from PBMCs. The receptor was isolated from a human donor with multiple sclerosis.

CDR3 in amino acids: CASSAGIADYGYTF. The CDR3 region has the DNA TGTGCCAGCAGTGCTGGTATCGCGGACTATGGCTACACCTTC. The rearrangement joins TRBV2 to TRBJ1-2; D gene unclear. The CDR3 runs to 14 residues. V gave up 4 bases and J gave up 3 bases, with 12 bases separating them. CDR1 is SNHLY, CDR2 FYNNEI, per germline. Full variable domain (remainder filled in from reference TRBV2 and TRBJ1-2): EPEVTQTPSHQVTQMGQEVILRCVPISNHLYFYWYRQILGQKVEFLVSFYNNEISEKSEIFDDQFSVERPDGSNFTLKIRSTKLEDSAMYFCASSAGIADYGYTFGSGTRLTVV.